These 19 T cell receptor beta chains share one sample of origin, sequenced in a study of identical twins. MiXCR, run by TCRdb on the 5' RACE reads, gives a single entry per CDR3 protein. This repertoire shows some 900,000 distinct CDR3 sequences, around an eighth found once; its top ten account for 1.5% to 2%. The same sample was also studied in work on yellow fever vaccine responses in identical twins.

The sample consisted of PBMCs. These receptors originate from a young woman in good health.

This clonotype was picked up a small number of times. The chain employs TRBV7-9 and TRBJ2-3; the D gene could be TRBD1 or TRBD2 (5 bases each). Per the germline V gene, CDR1 is SEHNR and CDR2 is FQNEAQ (reference sequence). The V gene lost 4 bases and the J gene lost 5 bases, with 19 bases spanning the gap. The CDR3 loop spans 16 amino acids. Here the CDR3 reads CASSSNPGTVRDTQYF. CDR3 coding DNA: TGTGCCAGCAGCTCAAACCCCGGGACGGTGAGAGATACGCAGTATTTT.

This sequence joins TRBV5-1 and TRBJ2-7; 9 bases line up with TRBD1. With 4 bases clipped from V and 0 bases from J, the junction kept 8 bases outside the gene matches. Germline-derived CDR1 and CDR2 are SGHRS and YFSETQ. The CDR3 covers 16 residues. CDR3 in DNA: TGCGCCAGCAGCCCCCACAGGGGGCGCTTCTCCTACGAGCAGTACGTC. It encodes CASSPHRGRFSYEQYV.

This chain joins TRBV6-6 and TRBJ1-2; TRBD1 might be the D (5 bases). CDR1 and CDR2 (germline): MNHNY, SVGAGI (reference sequence). V was shortened by 11 bases and J by 7 bases, with 20 bases between the two germline ends. CDR3 length: 13 amino acids. CDR3 bases: TGTGCCGGCCGGGCCACCGACGGGGGTGGCTACACCTTC. It is translated as CAGRATDGGGYTF.

The J gene is TRBJ1-4, the V gene TRBV20-1; D is unclear. The V and J ends lost 6 bases and 3 bases respectively, with 11 bases between them. Per germline, CDR1 DFQATT and CDR2 SNEGSKA (reference sequence). The CDR3 runs to 13 residues. CDR3 amino acids: CSAPGAANEKLFF. The CDR3 region has the DNA TGCAGTGCCCCCGGAGCAGCTAATGAAAAACTGTTTTTT.

This chain links TRBV27 with TRBJ2-5, with D possibly TRBD2 on 5 matching bases. The CDR3 is 14 residues long. Germline V CDR1 and CDR2: MNHEY, SMNVEV (reference sequence). The germline V and J ends were trimmed by 6 bases and 5 bases, with 16 bases remaining between them. The CDR3 reads CASRELPWRETQYF. CDR3 bases: TGTGCCAGCAGAGAGCTCCCCTGGAGGGAGACCCAGTACTTC.

The sample holds many counts of this clonotype. This chain uses TRBV20-1 with TRBJ2-7; TRBD2 matches 12 bases. The germline V gene encodes CDR1 DFQATT and CDR2 SNEGSKA (reference sequence). The CDR3 contains 18 residues. The V segment lost 0 bases and the J segment 0 bases; nucleotides outside the gene matches: 9. This chain's CDR3 is CSARDPRTSGISSYEQYF. The CDR3 nucleotides are TGCAGTGCTAGAGATCCCCGGACTAGCGGGATCTCCTCCTACGAGCAGTACTTC.

The chain employs TRBV6-1 and TRBJ2-5, with a possible D match to TRBD2 (7 bases). Germline CDR1 is MNHNS and CDR2 is SASEGT. Deletions cut 5 bases from V and 5 bases from J, with 15 bases between. The CDR3 is 14 amino acids. For the CDR3, the DNA is TGTGCCAGCAGTAACGCGGGGGCTTGGGAGACCCAGTACTTC. It yields the protein CASSNAGAWETQYF.

V gene TRBV3-1 combines with J gene TRBJ1-2; tentative D call: TRBD1 (6 bases). This CDR3 has 17 residues. With 11 bases removed from V and 6 bases from J, the gap between germline ends came to 31 bases. Germline CDR1 and CDR2: LGHDT and YNNKEL (reference sequence). The CDR3 region is CALSSSRSQQGVHGYTF. The DNA for the CDR3 is TGTGCCCTCAGCAGCAGCCGTTCACAACAGGGCGTCCATGGCTACACCTTC.

This clonotype was recorded only once. This rearrangement joins TRBV29-1 to TRBJ2-3, with 7 bases aligning to TRBD2. V shed 6 bases, J shed 0 bases, and the junction held 12 bases outside the gene matches. CDR1 is SQVTM, CDR2 ANQGSEA, per germline. This CDR3 region has 16 residues. CDR3 residues: CSVALWGGSSTDTQYF. In nucleotides, the CDR3 is TGCAGCGTCGCCCTATGGGGGGGATCTAGCACAGATACGCAGTATTTT.

In its sample, this clonotype was seen many times. V usage is TRBV20-1 and J usage is TRBJ2-3; 10 positions match TRBD2. CDR3 length: 14 residues. V was clipped by 5 bases and J by 2 bases; unmatched bases: 4. The V gene's germline CDR1 is DFQATT and CDR2 SNEGSKA (reference sequence). This chain's CDR3 is CSAHLAGVTDTQYF. In nucleotides, the CDR3 is TGCAGTGCTCACCTAGCGGGAGTCACAGATACGCAGTATTTT.

This clonotype was seen a few times. The CDR3 carries no conserved terminal phenylalanine or tryptophan, so it likely arises from a read error. This chain joins TRBV11-2 and TRBJ2-3; TRBD2 agrees at 9 bases. Trimming at V came to 0 bases and at J to 5 bases, leaving 9 bases not matched to a gene. The CDR3 has 17 residues. In germline, CDR1 is SGHAT, CDR2 FQNNGV. CDR3 sequence (DNA): TGTGCCAGCAGCTTAGACGGGCTAGCGGGGTCTGTAGATACGCAGTATTCT. Encoded protein: CASSLDGLAGSVDTQYS.

This clonotype was detected many times. V and J are TRBV25-1 and TRBJ1-4; TRBD1 is a possible D gene (6 bases). V lost 6 bases, J lost 3 bases, and 11 bases lay in between. CDR1 and CDR2 (germline): MGHDK, SYGVNS. The CDR3 consists of 14 residues. The CDR3 spells CASSLQGPNEKLFF. DNA for the CDR3: TGTGCCAGCAGCCTACAGGGACCTAATGAAAAACTGTTTTTT. The full variable domain, its missing parts supplied by reference TRBV25-1 and TRBJ1-4, is EADIYQTPRYLVIGTGKKITLECSQTMGHDKMYWYQQDPGMELHLIHYSYGVNSTEKGDLSSESTVSRIRTEHFPLTLESARPSHTSQYLCASSLQGPNEKLFFGSGTQLSVL.

This clonotype was observed at least ten times. The gene calls are TRBV7-9 and TRBJ1-2; the D is unclear. Germline-derived CDR1 and CDR2 are SEHNR and FQNEAQ (reference sequence). Trimming took 4 bases from V and 4 from J, leaving 4 bases between them. The length of the CDR3 is 11 residues. In nucleotides, the CDR3 is TGTGCCAGCAGCTCCTCCTATGGCTACACCTTC. This gives the protein CASSSSYGYTF. Based on the CDR3 plus reference TRBV7-9 and TRBJ1-2, the full variable domain is DTGVSQNPRHKITKRGQNVTFRCDPISEHNRLYWYRQTLGQGPEFLTYFQNEAQLEKSRLLSDRFSAERPKGSFSTLEIQRTEQGDSAMYLCASSSSYGYTFGSGTRLTVV.

There are a few counts of this clonotype. The chain carries TRBV5-1 and TRBJ2-3; D gene unclear. Looked up from germline, CDR1 is SGHRS and CDR2 is YFSETQ. This CDR3 comprises 14 residues. The V and J ends lost 2 bases and 2 bases respectively, with 9 bases between them. The CDR3 region is CASSFEAATDTQYF. CDR3 DNA: TGCGCCAGCAGCTTCGAGGCGGCCACAGATACGCAGTATTTT.

The gene calls are TRBV6-1 and TRBJ2-1; D might be TRBD1 (5 bases). V was trimmed by 7 bases and J by 0 bases, leaving 13 bases between them. The germline CDR1 and CDR2 sequences are MNHNS and SASEGT. CDR3 size: 15 residues. CDR3 amino acids: CASTLTESSYNEQFF. CDR3 nucleotide sequence: TGTGCCAGCACTCTGACAGAGAGCTCCTACAATGAGCAGTTCTTC.

There are many counts of this clonotype. The rearrangement links TRBV6-1 to TRBJ1-4, with 8 positions matching TRBD1. Germline CDR1 is MNHNS and CDR2 is SASEGT. The length of the CDR3 is 16 residues. With V trimmed by 6 bases and J by 4 bases, 10 bases remained unmatched. The CDR3 DNA sequence: TGTGCCAGCAGCGGCGCGGCGGGACAGGTTAATGAAAAACTGTTTTTT. Amino acid sequence: CASSGAAGQVNEKLFF.

The V gene is TRBV3-1, the J gene TRBJ1-1; 7 bases map to TRBD1. V gave up 2 bases and J gave up 1 base; unmatched junction bases: 7. The CDR3 is made up of 16 amino acids. Germline V gene sequence: CDR1 LGHDT, CDR2 YNNKEL (reference sequence). CDR3: CASSQRGRSGNTEAFF. CDR3 coding DNA: TGTGCCAGCAGCCAAAGGGGGCGATCCGGGAACACTGAAGCTTTCTTT.

This clonotype has a count of ten or more. The chain recombines TRBV24-1 with TRBJ2-1; D may correspond to TRBD1 or TRBD2 (5 bases each). V was trimmed by 5 bases and J by 15 bases, leaving 25 bases between them. This CDR3 has 15 amino acids. CDR1 KGHDR and CDR2 SFDVKD come from the germline V gene. Written as DNA, the CDR3 is TGTGCCACCAGTGTCACAACCGGGATTTCAAAGGGGACGTTCTTC. This codes for CATSVTTGISKGTFF.

The chain recombines TRBV20-1 with TRBJ2-1; 11 positions match TRBD2. V shed 6 bases, J shed 6 bases, and the junction held 7 bases outside the gene matches. The CDR3 totals 14 residues. Germline assignment: CDR1 DFQATT and CDR2 SNEGSKA (reference sequence). CDR3 DNA: TGCAGTGCGCCCAATAGCGGGGGGGGCAATGAGCAGTTCTTC. Translating gives CSAPNSGGGNEQFF.